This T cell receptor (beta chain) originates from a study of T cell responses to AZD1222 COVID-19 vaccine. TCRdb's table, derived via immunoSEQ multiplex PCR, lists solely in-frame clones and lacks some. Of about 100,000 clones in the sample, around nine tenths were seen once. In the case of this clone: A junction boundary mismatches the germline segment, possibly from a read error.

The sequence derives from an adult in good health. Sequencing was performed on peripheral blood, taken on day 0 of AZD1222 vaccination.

The CDR3 is CTSSLGKTGELFF. CDR3 nucleotides: TGTACCAGCAGTTTGGGGAAAACCGGGGAGCTGTTTTTT. The V and J genes are TRBV27 and TRBJ2-2; D unclear. The CDR3 covers 13 residues. Per the germline V gene, CDR1 is MNHEY and CDR2 is SMNVEV (reference sequence).